This T cell receptor (beta chain) is drawn from a study of metastatic and nonmetastatic thyroid tumors (TCRdb year 2020). About the full investigation: The researchers compared repertoires between peripheral blood samples and tumor or nodule tissue samples from patients with malignant or benign thyroid disease.

Results and caveats for the whole study, not just this receptor: TCR beta diversity was reported as significantly higher in malignant tumors than in benign nodules, in both blood and tumor samples.

The count of this clone is one. Its antigen remains unidentified. No base qualities exist here, and no much larger clone lies one base off it. Support from one read is weak. Before undergoing thyroid surgery, none of the patients had been given any kind of treatment. Using T-cell receptor beta sequencing, the researchers looked back retrospectively at clinical samples from patients, gathered between about 2011 and 2019. The library was produced with PCR. Sequencing relied on an Illumina HiSeq 4000. High-throughput sequencing was used to profile the CDR3 region of the TCR beta-chain in every patient. The authors' pipeline ran thus. Drawing on CDR3 differences between clinicopathological groups, the researchers built a classifier meant to tell apart patients with distant-metastatic papillary thyroid cancer. To measure repertoire diversity the researchers used the Shannon index, while the Morisita-Horn index served to gauge how similar the tumor and blood repertoires were. TCRdb trimmed the raw reads at Q25, called clones with MiXCR and kept productive beta chains. These V and J calls derive from TCRdb rather than the authors' analysis. The sample profile shows some 41,000 clones; roughly 13% of them were found once. The biggest ten clones account for more than 8% of the sample.

From the cysteine through the phenylalanine, the CDR3 covers 15 amino acids. Only the CDR3 region is kept as DNA, spanning 45 bases read in frame from base 1. From V the trimming removes 0 bases and from J it removes 2 bases, while the gene matches leave 2 bases of the junction unaccounted for. Via the germline V gene, CDR1 is SGDLS and CDR2 YYNGEE. The sequenced material came from blood. In this chain, TRBV9 is recombined with TRBJ2-5; 9 junctional bases match TRBD2. This TCR was recovered from a female donor with papillary thyroid cancer or a benign thyroid nodule (not recorded which). Some clones in this sample may be carry-over from other donors' samples. CDR3 loop: CASSVASGVQETQYF. The bases read TGTGCCAGCAGCGTAGCTAGCGGGGTACAAGAGACCCAGTACTTC.